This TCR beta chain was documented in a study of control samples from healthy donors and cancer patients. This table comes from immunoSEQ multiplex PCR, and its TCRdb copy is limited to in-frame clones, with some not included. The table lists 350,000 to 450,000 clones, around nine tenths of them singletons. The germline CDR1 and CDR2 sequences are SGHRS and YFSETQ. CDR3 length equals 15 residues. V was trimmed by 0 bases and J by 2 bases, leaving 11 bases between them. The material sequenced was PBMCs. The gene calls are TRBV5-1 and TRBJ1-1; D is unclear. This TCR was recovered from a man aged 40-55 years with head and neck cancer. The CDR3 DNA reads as TGCGCCAGCAGCTTGGACCGAAGTAGAAACACTGAAGCTTTCTTT. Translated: CASSLDRSRNTEAFF.